The 30 T cell receptor beta chains in this list originate from one sample, sequenced in a study of blood T cell repertoires in COVID-19. The table came from immunoSEQ multiplex PCR; TCRdb's copy has only in-frame clones and leaves some out. The sample lists roughly 67,000 clones, roughly 83% seen once, with around 6% in the top ten. Input material: peripheral blood. The receptors stem from a woman aged 55-70 years with acute or convalescent COVID-19.

In regard to this clone: Germline and junction disagree at one end, which may indicate a read error. The rearrangement uses TRBV18 and TRBJ2-1; TRBD1 matches at 8 bases. The CDR3 totals 16 residues. Per germline, CDR1 KGHSH and CDR2 LQKENI. This chain's CDR3 is CASSPRRDRGYNEQFF. As DNA, the CDR3 is TGTGCCAGCTCCCCACGACGCGACAGGGGATACAATGAGCAGTTCTTC.

This clone was recorded once. The J gene is TRBJ1-2, the V gene TRBV4-1; a weak D match, TRBD1 (6 bases). The germline V gene encodes CDR1 MGHRA and CDR2 YSYEKL. Trimming stripped 4 bases from V and 7 bases from J, with 16 bases between. The CDR3 runs to 14 residues. CDR3 region: CASSLGGGVSGYTF. The CDR3 coding sequence is TGCGCCAGCAGCCTTGGGGGGGGCGTTTCTGGCTACACCTTC.

The CDR3 nucleotides read TGTGCCAGCGGCGCGGGGCGGGGGAATCAGCCCCAGCATTTT. Encoded protein: CASGAGRGNQPQHF. The chain couples TRBV27 to TRBJ1-5; D may be TRBD1 (5 bases). The V and J ends lost 8 bases and 4 bases respectively, with 15 bases between them. The CDR3 runs to 14 residues. Germline CDR1 MNHEY, CDR2 SMNVEV (reference sequence).

The chain is built from TRBV7-2 and TRBJ1-4; tentative D call: TRBD1 (5 bases). CDR3 length equals 16 residues. The V end lost 2 bases, the J end lost 2 bases, and 12 bases lay between the germline ends. CDR1 is SGHTA, CDR2 FQGNSA, per germline. CDR3 sequence (DNA): TGTGCCAGCAGCTTAAACAGGAAAATCACTAATGAAAAACTGTTTTTT. As protein: CASSLNRKITNEKLFF. Drawing the rest from reference TRBV7-2 and TRBJ1-4, the complete variable domain is GAGVSQSPSNKVTEKGKDVELRCDPISGHTALYWYRQSLGQGLEFLIYFQGNSAPDKSGLPSDRFSAERTGGSVSTLTIQRTQQEDSAVYLCASSLNRKITNEKLFFGSGTQLSVL.

This chain links TRBV5-1 with TRBJ1-4, with 7 bases lining up with TRBD1. V shed 4 bases, J shed 5 bases, and the junction held 5 bases outside the gene matches. CDR1 is SGHRS and CDR2 is YFSETQ in the germline V gene. The CDR3 is made up of 14 amino acids. CDR3 nucleotides: TGCGCCAGCAGCGAGGGGGCTCGCAATGAAAAACTGTTTTTT. Its protein product is CASSEGARNEKLFF.

This clone was observed a single time. This chain uses TRBV5-1 with TRBJ1-2; D is perhaps TRBD1 (6 bases). CDR1 is SGHRS and CDR2 is YFSETQ in the germline V gene. The CDR3 is 16 amino acids. The V gene lost 4 bases and the J gene lost 4 bases, with 20 bases spanning the gap. CDR3 in DNA: TGCGCCAGCAGCGGTGGACAGCGGGAGGGTAGCTATGGCTACACCTTC. Its translation is CASSGGQREGSYGYTF.

In its sample, this clone was seen once. The chain carries TRBV6-5 and TRBJ1-5, with D perhaps TRBD1 (6 bases). Between the trimmed V and J ends, which lost 6 bases and 0 bases, there was a span of 12 bases. Germline assignment: CDR1 MNHEY and CDR2 SVGAGI. The CDR3 sequence is 15 residues long. CDR3 loop: CASRPGTPSNQPQHF. CDR3 bases: TGTGCCAGCAGACCTGGGACACCTAGCAATCAGCCCCAGCATTTT.

The chain links TRBV5-1 to TRBJ1-2, with TRBD1 as a possible D gene (6 bases). The CDR3 contains 14 residues. Germline lookup yields CDR1 SGHRS and CDR2 YFSETQ. V lost 1 base and J lost 6, with 13 bases in between. For the CDR3, the DNA is TGCGCCAGCAGCTTGAGTGGGGGCGCGGATGGCTACACCTTC. The encoded protein is CASSLSGGADGYTF. The variable domain in full, completed from reference TRBV5-1 and TRBJ1-2, reads KAGVTQTPRYLIKTRGQQVTLSCSPISGHRSVSWYQQTPGQGLQFLFEYFSETQRNKGNFPGRFSGRQFSNSRSEMNVSTLELGDSALYLCASSLSGGADGYTFGSGTRLTVV.

The chain joins TRBV29-1 to TRBJ1-1; D is unclear. There are 12 residues in the CDR3. Germline CDR1 reads SQVTM; CDR2 reads ANQGSEA. With 5 bases removed from V and 4 bases from J, the gap between germline ends came to 11 bases. In nucleotides, the CDR3 is TGCAGCGTTTCAACAACCTCCACTGAAGCTTTCTTT. It codes for CSVSTTSTEAFF.

V gene TRBV3-1 (or the pseudogene TRBV3-2) combines with J gene TRBJ2-3; D might be TRBD2 (7 bases). The CDR3 length is 15 residues. Trimming took off 6 bases at V and 0 bases at J, with 13 bases between the two ends. Looked up from germline, CDR1 is LGHDT and CDR2 is YNNKEL (reference sequence). The DNA for the CDR3 is TGTGCCAGCAGTCTAGGGGGGGGTAGCACAGATACGCAGTATTTT. Translated, it gives CASSLGGGSTDTQYF.

The CDR3 loop reads CASSEAGRGATEAFF. The DNA for the CDR3 is TGTGCCAGCAGTGAAGCTGGCAGGGGGGCCACTGAAGCTTTCTTT. The rearrangement uses TRBV2 and TRBJ1-1; TRBD1 agrees at 7 bases. From germline, CDR1 is SNHLY and CDR2 FYNNEI. The CDR3 is made up of 15 amino acids. The V segment lost 0 bases and the J segment 4 bases; nucleotides outside the gene matches: 5. Looking up the rest from reference TRBV2 and TRBJ1-1 gives the full variable domain: EPEVTQTPSHQVTQMGQEVILRCVPISNHLYFYWYRQILGQKVEFLVSFYNNEISEKSEIFDDQFSVERPDGSNFTLKIRSTKLEDSAMYFCASSEAGRGATEAFFGQGTRLTVV.

This chain joins TRBV2 and TRBJ1-1; tentatively, D is TRBD1 (5 bases). Germline V gene sequence: CDR1 SNHLY, CDR2 FYNNEI. Trimming removed 6 bases at V and 1 base at J, with 6 bases between. The CDR3 has 12 residues. The chain's CDR3 is CASRTANTEAFF. The CDR3 nucleotides read TGTGCCAGCAGGACAGCGAACACTGAAGCTTTCTTT.

This sequence joins TRBV10-3 and TRBJ2-1; D may be TRBD1 (6 bases). The V gene lost 9 bases and the J gene lost 0 bases, with 9 bases spanning the gap. Germline assignment: CDR1 ENHRY and CDR2 SYGVKD. CDR3 length: 13 amino acids. CDR3 loop: CAMRGSSYNEQFF. For the CDR3, the DNA is TGTGCCATGAGGGGGAGCTCCTACAATGAGCAGTTCTTC.

This clone showed up just once. The V call is TRBV12-3 or TRBV12-4, the J call TRBJ1-6; 8 bases line up with TRBD1. The CDR3 is made up of 13 amino acids. V was pared by 6 bases and J by 10 bases, with 5 bases of the junction left unmatched. CDR3: CASRGQAWSPLHF. CDR3 DNA: TGTGCCAGCAGGGGACAGGCTTGGTCACCCCTCCACTTT.

The J gene is TRBJ1-2, the V gene TRBV4-1; D is unclear. The CDR3 contains 15 residues. Germline CDR1 is MGHRA and CDR2 is YSYEKL. Trimming removed 0 bases at V and 0 bases at J, with 8 bases between. The DNA for the CDR3 is TGCGCCAGCAGCCAAGAGGAGTCTTCTAACTATGGCTACACCTTC. Translating gives CASSQEESSNYGYTF.

This clone was seen more than once but under ten times. This chain uses TRBV6-1 with TRBJ2-7, with D uncertain. Germline-derived CDR1 and CDR2 are MNHNS and SASEGT. The germline V and J ends were trimmed by 2 bases and 2 bases, with 10 bases remaining between them. The CDR3 covers 14 residues. The CDR3 nucleotides are TGTGCCAGCAGTGAAAAACAGCCGGCCTACGAGCAGTACTTC. It specifies CASSEKQPAYEQYF.

This rearrangement joins TRBV18 to TRBJ1-1; tentatively, D is TRBD1 (5 bases). Germline loops: CDR1 KGHSH, CDR2 LQKENI. V lost 8 bases, J lost 0 bases, and 13 bases lay in between. The CDR3 spans 14 residues. For the CDR3, the DNA is TGTGCCAGCAAAGCCGGGGGTTTGAACACTGAAGCTTTCTTT. Encoded protein: CASKAGGLNTEAFF. The whole variable domain, remainder taken from reference TRBV18 and TRBJ1-1, is NAGVMQNPRHLVRRRGQEARLRCSPMKGHSHVYWYRQLPEEGLKFMVYLQKENIIDESGMPKERFSAEFPKEGPSILRIQQVVRGDSAAYFCASKAGGLNTEAFFGQGTRLTVV.

The chain employs TRBV29-1 and TRBJ1-2, with D uncertain. Per the germline V gene, CDR1 is SQVTM and CDR2 is ANQGSEA. The V gene lost 0 bases and the J gene lost 6 bases, with 8 bases spanning the gap. The CDR3 is 12 residues long. In nucleotides, the CDR3 is TGCAGCGTTGAAGAACTGAGCCATGGCTACACCTTC. Protein sequence: CSVEELSHGYTF.

This clone was detected only a few times. The V and J genes are TRBV18 and TRBJ1-2, with 9 bases fitting TRBD1. The germline gives CDR1 KGHSH, CDR2 LQKENI. This CDR3 has 16 residues. Unmatched junction bases numbered 10, after V lost 2 bases and J lost 6 bases. The CDR3 nucleotides read TGTGCCAGCTCACCAATATCAGCACAGGGGGCTGATGGCTACACCTTC. Translation gives CASSPISAQGADGYTF.

The J gene is TRBJ2-4, the V gene TRBV19; 8 bases map to TRBD1. Per germline, CDR1 LNHDA and CDR2 SQIVND (reference sequence). The CDR3 totals 18 residues. The J segment lost 0 bases and the V segment lost 6 bases, leaving 13 bases of the junction unmatched. Here the CDR3 DNA reads TGTGCCAGTAGAACCGGGACAGGAGCTCCTCTAGCCAAAAACATTCAGTACTTC. Encoded protein: CASRTGTGAPLAKNIQYF.

The V gene is TRBV6-5, the J gene TRBJ2-1; 9 positions match TRBD2. Trimming removed 5 bases from V and 10 bases from J; junction bases left unmatched: 12. The CDR3 runs 15 residues. Per the germline V gene, CDR1 is MNHEY and CDR2 is SVGAGI. The CDR3 loop reads CASSPRRTSVGEQFF. In nucleotides, the CDR3 is TGTGCCAGCAGTCCGAGGAGGACTAGCGTGGGGGAGCAGTTCTTC.

The table lists this clone with a few counts. This chain's CDR3 is CASSLGGWNSGANVLTF. CDR3 sequence (DNA): TGTGCCAGCAGCTTAGGAGGGTGGAACTCTGGGGCCAACGTCCTGACTTTC. The rearrangement links TRBV9 to TRBJ2-6, with a tentative D call TRBD2 (6 bases). Trimming removed 4 bases at V and 0 bases at J, with 14 bases between. The CDR3 sequence is 17 residues long. Per the germline V gene, CDR1 is SGDLS and CDR2 is YYNGEE. The entire variable domain, with the rest obtained from reference TRBV9 and TRBJ2-6, is as follows: DSGVTQTPKHLITATGQRVTLRCSPRSGDLSVYWYQQSLDQGLQFLIQYYNGEERAKGNILERFSAQQFPDLHSELNLSSLELGDSALYFCASSLGGWNSGANVLTFGAGSRLTVL.

This sequence joins TRBV5-1 and TRBJ1-1, with no clear D. This CDR3 is built from 13 residues. Germline CDR1 is SGHRS and CDR2 is YFSETQ. The germline V and J ends were trimmed by 4 bases and 1 base, with 8 bases remaining between them. In DNA, the CDR3 is TGCGCCAGCAGCGAACAGCCGAACACTGAAGCTTTCTTT. Residues: CASSEQPNTEAFF.

V and J are TRBV27 and TRBJ1-6; D ambiguous. The CDR3 is 15 residues long. Germline V gene sequence: CDR1 MNHEY, CDR2 SMNVEV (reference sequence). V lost 6 bases and J lost 4, with 13 bases in between. CDR3 amino acids: CASRFIASYNSPLHF. For the CDR3, the DNA is TGTGCCAGCAGGTTCATAGCATCTTATAATTCACCCCTCCACTTT.

This chain joins TRBV2 and TRBJ1-2; 8 nucleotides match TRBD1. The CDR3 consists of 13 residues. Germline-derived CDR1 and CDR2 are SNHLY and FYNNEI. The V segment lost 7 bases and the J segment 8 bases; nucleotides outside the gene matches: 9. This chain's CDR3 is CASTPTGEGGYTF. DNA for the CDR3: TGTGCCAGCACCCCGACAGGGGAAGGAGGCTACACCTTC.

The V and J genes are TRBV10-2 and TRBJ1-5, with D possibly matching TRBD1 (5 bases). The CDR3 covers 13 residues. The germline gives CDR1 WSHSY, CDR2 SAAADI. Between the trimmed V and J ends, which lost 8 bases and 4 bases, there was a span of 12 bases. The CDR3 DNA follows: TGCGCCAGCGGGGGGGATGGAAATCAGCCCCAGCATTTT. Its translation: CASGGDGNQPQHF.

This sequence joins TRBV14 and TRBJ1-6; perhaps TRBD1 as D (5 bases). Germline V gene sequence: CDR1 SGHDN, CDR2 FVKESK. Trimming removed 4 bases at V and 9 bases at J, with 10 bases between. The CDR3 sequence is 13 residues long. The CDR3 nucleotides read TGTGCCAGCAGCCCCTTAAGGGGTTCACCCCTCCACTTT. Translating gives CASSPLRGSPLHF.

V is TRBV27 and J is TRBJ2-7; D remains ambiguous. The germline V and J ends were trimmed by 5 bases and 3 bases, with 11 bases remaining between them. Germline V gives CDR1 MNHEY, CDR2 SMNVEV (reference sequence). The CDR3 loop spans 13 amino acids. CDR3 sequence: CASSVPGRYEQYF. In DNA, the CDR3 is TGTGCCAGCAGTGTCCCGGGTCGCTACGAGCAGTACTTC.

About this clone: A read error may account for a junction end that differs from germline. J is TRBJ1-5 and V is TRBV14; D is undetermined. Germline assignment: CDR1 SGHDN and CDR2 FVKESK. The CDR3 consists of 13 residues. Written as DNA, the CDR3 is TGTGCTAGCAGCCAAGATGCGGTACAGCCCCAGCATTTT. It codes for CASSQDAVQPQHF.

This chain uses TRBV29-1 with TRBJ1-2; the D is unclear. V lost 4 bases, J lost 8 bases, and 8 bases lay in between. The CDR3 is 10 residues long. The germline gives CDR1 SQVTM, CDR2 ANQGSEA. In DNA, the CDR3 is TGCAGCGTTGGGGCCGTAGGCTACACCTTC. Translating gives CSVGAVGYTF.